One and the same sample provided the 32 T cell receptor beta chains below, sequenced in a study of blood T cell repertoires in COVID-19. Clones were sequenced by immunoSEQ multiplex PCR, and TCRdb holds only the in-frame ones, with some missing. This table has 160,000 or so clones, 60% to 85% appearing once. Specimen: peripheral blood. The receptors were sampled from a woman in her sixties or seventies with COVID-19, enrolled during active disease.

This clone has more than one count but fewer than ten. This chain uses TRBV28 with TRBJ2-7; a possible D gene is TRBD1 (7 bases). The length of the CDR3 is 19 residues. Germline V gene lookup returns CDR1 MDHEN and CDR2 SYDVKM. V lost 4 bases and J lost 6, with 31 bases in between. The CDR3 sequence is CASSSAWDSGLSQSAEQYF. DNA of the CDR3: TGTGCCAGCAGTTCCGCCTGGGACAGCGGGCTGTCCCAGTCCGCCGAGCAGTACTTC.

The chain couples TRBV19 to TRBJ2-7, with D perhaps TRBD1 (6 bases). The CDR3 totals 16 residues. The V end was cut by 5 bases, the J end by 2 bases, with 19 bases between. Germline CDR1 LNHDA, CDR2 SQIVND (reference sequence). CDR3 sequence: CASSPRPGTLTYEQYF. Written as DNA, the CDR3 is TGTGCCAGTAGTCCTCGCCCGGGGACACTTACCTACGAGCAGTACTTC. The variable domain in full, with the rest retrieved from reference TRBV19 and TRBJ2-7, is DGGITQSPKYLFRKEGQNVTLSCEQNLNHDAMYWYRQDPGQGLRLIYYSQIVNDFQKGDIAEGYSVSREKKESFPLTVTSAQKNPTAFYLCASSPRPGTLTYEQYFGPGTRLTVT.

The CDR3 sequence is CASGSGLTEAFF. The DNA of the CDR3 is TGTGCCAGTGGGTCAGGGCTCACTGAAGCTTTCTTT. The rearrangement links TRBV28 to TRBJ1-1; maybe TRBD1 (5 bases). The germline V gene has CDR1 MDHEN and CDR2 SYDVKM. V was shortened by 9 bases and J by 4 bases, with 12 bases between the two germline ends. There are 12 residues in the CDR3. Together with reference TRBV28 and TRBJ1-1, the CDR3 gives the full variable domain: DVKVTQSSRYLVKRTGEKVFLECVQDMDHENMFWYRQDPGLGLRLIYFSYDVKMKEKGDIPEGYSVSREKKERFSLILESASTNQTSMYLCASGSGLTEAFFGQGTRLTVV.

This chain links TRBV18 with TRBJ1-1, with a possible D match to TRBD1 (6 bases). With 4 bases removed from V and 1 base from J, the gap between germline ends came to 13 bases. The CDR3 consists of 15 residues. CDR1 is KGHSH and CDR2 is LQKENI in the germline V gene. The DNA for the CDR3 is TGTGCCAGCTCACTCTCAGGGGCCGAGAACACTGAAGCTTTCTTT. Translated, it gives CASSLSGAENTEAFF.

V is TRBV3-1 (or the pseudogene TRBV3-2) and J is TRBJ1-1, with 10 bases that match TRBD1. Germline loops: CDR1 LGHDT, CDR2 YNNKEL (reference sequence). This CDR3 region has 15 residues. Trimming cost V 3 bases and J 6 bases; bases outside gene matches: 7. CDR3 protein: CASSQRGQGTPEAFF. DNA of the CDR3: TGTGCCAGCAGCCAGAGGGGACAGGGGACCCCTGAAGCTTTCTTT.

This chain joins TRBV3-1 (or the pseudogene TRBV3-2) and TRBJ2-3; D possibly corresponds to TRBD2 (5 bases). The germline V gene has CDR1 LGHDT and CDR2 YNNKEL (reference sequence). V lost 0 bases, J lost 2 bases, and 12 bases lay in between. The CDR3 length is 16 residues. DNA for the CDR3: TGTGCCAGCAGCCAAGAGGGAGCGATCATCACAGATACGCAGTATTTT. Translation: CASSQEGAIITDTQYF.

The chain employs TRBV30 and TRBJ2-4; D gene uncertain. Trimming took 0 bases from V and 0 from J, leaving 12 bases between them. CDR1 and CDR2 (germline): GTSNPN, SVGIG (reference sequence). CDR3 length: 16 amino acids. The CDR3 nucleotides read TGTGCCTGGAGTGTGTCGGTAACGGTAGCCAAAAACATTCAGTACTTC. Encoded protein: CAWSVSVTVAKNIQYF.

V and J are TRBV6-1 and TRBJ1-5; TRBD1 matches at 8 bases. Germline CDR1 reads MNHNS; CDR2 reads SASEGT. The CDR3 runs 15 residues. V lost 2 bases and J lost 2; bases outside the gene matches: 2. The CDR3 nucleotides are TGTGCCAGCAGTGAACAGGGGGCCGGCAATCAGCCCCAGCATTTT. It is translated as CASSEQGAGNQPQHF.

The chain has TRBV2 and TRBJ2-7; possible D gene TRBD2, 6 bases. V was trimmed by 4 bases and J by 3 bases, leaving 13 bases between them. Germline CDR1 reads SNHLY; CDR2 reads FYNNEI. CDR3 size: 14 residues. CDR3 DNA: TGTGCCAGCAGTGTTTTGGCGGGGTACTACGAGCAGTACGTC. This encodes CASSVLAGYYEQYV.

The J gene is TRBJ1-4, the V gene TRBV28, with D unresolved. The V gene lost 5 bases and the J gene lost 8 bases, with 27 bases spanning the gap. This CDR3 region has 18 residues. Per germline, CDR1 MDHEN and CDR2 SYDVKM. CDR3 coding DNA: TGTGCCAGCAGTACGTTTCAAAGGGTAGGGAGAAGCGGGGAAAAACTGTTTTTT. It translates to CASSTFQRVGRSGEKLFF. Variable domain in full (rest from reference TRBV28 and TRBJ1-4): DVKVTQSSRYLVKRTGEKVFLECVQDMDHENMFWYRQDPGLGLRLIYFSYDVKMKEKGDIPEGYSVSREKKERFSLILESASTNQTSMYLCASSTFQRVGRSGEKLFFGSGTQLSVL.

Concerning this clone: Its ends do not fully match the called genes, so a read error is possible. The gene calls are TRBV7-7 and TRBJ2-1, with 8 bases identical to TRBD2. CDR1 and CDR2 (germline): SSHAT, FNYEAQ (reference sequence). This CDR3 region has 16 residues. The CDR3: CASSYSGTSPISEQFF. Here the CDR3 DNA reads TGTGCTAGCAGCTACTCCGGGACTAGTCCTATCAGTGAGCAGTTCTTC.

The chain uses TRBV19 and TRBJ1-1; D remains ambiguous. The CDR3 spans 14 residues. In germline, CDR1 is LNHDA, CDR2 SQIVND (reference sequence). V dropped 4 bases and J dropped 0 bases, with 9 bases sitting between them. The CDR3 DNA reads TGTGCCAGTAGTACTACAGATATGAACACTGAAGCTTTCTTT. This encodes CASSTTDMNTEAFF.

The chain has TRBV7-3 and TRBJ1-2; tentatively, D is TRBD1 (5 bases). V was cut by 2 bases and J by 3 bases, with 13 bases left in between. Germline loops: CDR1 SGHTA, CDR2 FQGTGA. The CDR3 spans 15 residues. The CDR3 loop is CASSLGLGADYGYTF. CDR3 nucleotides: TGTGCCAGCAGCTTAGGTCTAGGGGCCGACTATGGCTACACCTTC.

This chain links TRBV18 with TRBJ2-7, with 8 bases lining up with TRBD1. The germline gives CDR1 KGHSH, CDR2 LQKENI. CDR3 length equals 18 residues. The trim removed 6 bases at V and 3 bases at J, leaving 19 bases unmatched. CDR3: CASSHIPARDRNLYEQYV. The CDR3 coding sequence is TGTGCCAGCTCCCATATCCCTGCCCGGGACAGGAACCTCTACGAGCAGTACGTC.

This clone appeared a few times. The chain employs TRBV3-1 (or the pseudogene TRBV3-2) and TRBJ1-2; possible D gene TRBD1, 6 bases. Germline V CDR1 and CDR2: LGHDT, YNNKEL (reference sequence). The CDR3 spans 13 residues. The V end was cut by 1 base, the J end by 7 bases, with 10 bases between. Here the CDR3 reads CASSQAGGLGYTF. In DNA form, the CDR3 reads TGTGCCAGCAGCCAAGCCGGGGGGCTTGGCTACACCTTC.

This sequence joins TRBV19 and TRBJ2-3, with a possible D match to TRBD1 (5 bases). This CDR3 is 15 amino acids long. Trimming left V 2 bases short and J 4 bases short, with 13 bases between. From germline, CDR1 is LNHDA and CDR2 SQIVND (reference sequence). CDR3 coding DNA: TGTGCCAGTAGTATAAATTCAGGGTGGGCAGATACGCAGTATTTT. Translated, it gives CASSINSGWADTQYF.

The chain joins TRBV27 to TRBJ2-7; 12 nucleotides match TRBD2. The germline V gene has CDR1 MNHEY and CDR2 SMNVEV (reference sequence). This CDR3 spans 14 amino acids. The junction had 7 bases not matched to a gene; V was cut back by 7 bases and J by 6 bases. The CDR3 region is CASTASGRGREQYF. The CDR3 DNA sequence: TGTGCCAGCACTGCTAGCGGGAGGGGTCGCGAGCAGTACTTC.

This chain connects TRBV10-3 to TRBJ2-1, with D possibly matching TRBD2 (5 bases). This CDR3 is built from 13 residues. Germline assignment: CDR1 ENHRY and CDR2 SYGVKD. V lost 6 bases, J lost 8 bases, and 14 bases lay in between. The CDR3 sequence is CAIRGTSSHEQFF. The DNA of the CDR3 is TGTGCCATCAGGGGAACTAGTTCCCATGAGCAGTTCTTC.

This clone was picked up one time. This rearrangement joins TRBV6-5 to TRBJ2-2; TRBD2 matches 12 bases. V dropped 4 bases and J dropped 6; count of bases not matched to a gene: 3. The CDR3 consists of 15 residues. Germline values: CDR1 MNHEY, CDR2 SVGAGI. The CDR3: CASSSPSGRAGELFF. The DNA for the CDR3 is TGTGCCAGCAGTTCCCCTAGCGGGAGGGCCGGGGAGCTGTTTTTT.

Here the CDR3 reads CASSLRTSGAYNEQFF. The CDR3 nucleotides read TGCGCCAGCAGCTTGCGGACTAGCGGAGCTTACAATGAGCAGTTCTTC. The genes are TRBV5-1 and TRBJ2-1; 10 positions match TRBD2. Trimming removed 1 base from V and 4 bases from J; junction bases left unmatched: 5. The CDR3 consists of 16 residues. Looked up from germline, CDR1 is SGHRS and CDR2 is YFSETQ.

The V call is TRBV6-5, the J call TRBJ2-2, with D perhaps TRBD1 (5 bases). The CDR3 extends over 14 amino acids. V gave up 5 bases and J gave up 4 bases, with 11 bases separating them. Germline CDR1 is MNHEY and CDR2 is SVGAGI. DNA for the CDR3: TGTGCCAGCAGTCCGCGACAGAGCACCGGGGAGCTGTTTTTT. Its translation is CASSPRQSTGELFF.

This clone was counted only a few times. The chain is built from TRBV12-3 or TRBV12-4 and TRBJ1-1; no clear D gene. V lost 1 base and J lost 11, with 11 bases in between. This CDR3 contains 12 residues. DNA for the CDR3: TGTGCCAGCAGTTTAGAGTCCGGCGGGGCTTTCTTT. It is translated as CASSLESGGAFF.

The gene calls are TRBV5-6 and TRBJ1-2, with TRBD1 matching 8 bases. Germline V gene data show CDR1 as SGHDT and CDR2 as YYEEEE. The junction had 1 base not matched to a gene; V was cut back by 1 base and J by 2 bases. The CDR3 has 14 amino acids. CDR3 amino acids: CASSLQGANYGYTF. The CDR3 DNA is TGTGCCAGCAGCTTGCAGGGGGCGAACTATGGCTACACCTTC. Based on the CDR3 plus reference TRBV5-6 and TRBJ1-2, the full variable domain is DAGVTQSPTHLIKTRGQQVTLRCSPKSGHDTVSWYQQALGQGPQFIFQYYEEEERQRGNFPDRFSGHQFPNYSSELNVNALLLGDSALYLCASSLQGANYGYTFGSGTRLTVV.

This chain connects TRBV7-6 to TRBJ2-1; 8 nucleotides line up with TRBD2. With V trimmed by 5 bases and J by 4 bases, 4 bases remained unmatched. Germline values: CDR1 SGHVS, CDR2 FNYEAQ. The CDR3 consists of 14 residues. The CDR3: CASSTRGGYNEQFF. The DNA of the CDR3 is TGTGCCAGCAGCACCCGCGGGGGGTACAATGAGCAGTTCTTC.

The rearrangement links TRBV18 to TRBJ1-4, with no clear D. The V gene lost 3 bases and the J gene lost 6 bases, with 11 bases spanning the gap. From germline, CDR1 is KGHSH and CDR2 LQKENI. The CDR3 length is 14 residues. CDR3 in DNA: TGTGCCAGCTCACCGCGGGCTGGGGATGAAAAACTGTTTTTT. Encoded protein: CASSPRAGDEKLFF.

V usage is TRBV24-1 and J usage is TRBJ1-4; 8 bases are shared with TRBD1. CDR1 and CDR2 from the germline V gene are KGHDR and SFDVKD. V shed 3 bases, J shed 8 bases, and the junction held 7 bases outside the gene matches. CDR3 size: 15 residues. CDR3 in DNA: TGTGCCACCAGTGATCCGGGACAGGCTGTCGAAAAACTGTTTTTT. This gives the protein CATSDPGQAVEKLFF.

This chain connects TRBV3-1 (or the pseudogene TRBV3-2) to TRBJ2-2; 7 bases are shared with TRBD1. Germline assignment: CDR1 LGHDT and CDR2 YNNKEL (reference sequence). The CDR3 contains 13 residues. V dropped 4 bases and J dropped 5; count of bases not matched to a gene: 1. CDR3 amino acids: CASSLGQTGELFF. The CDR3 DNA sequence: TGTGCCAGCAGCCTGGGACAGACCGGGGAGCTGTTTTTT.

This clone was counted a single time. The chain's CDR3 is CASYRGSETGELFF. CDR3 nucleotides: TGCGCCAGTTACCGGGGAAGCGAAACCGGGGAGCTGTTTTTT. V is TRBV5-1 and J is TRBJ2-2, with a weak D call TRBD2 (5 bases). With 8 bases removed from V and 5 bases from J, the gap between germline ends came to 16 bases. The CDR3 extends over 14 amino acids. Germline CDR1 reads SGHRS; CDR2 reads YFSETQ.

The chain has TRBV5-1 and TRBJ2-1, with 7 bases lining up with TRBD2. The junction had 10 bases not matched to a gene; V was cut back by 2 bases and J by 14 bases. The CDR3 extends over 13 amino acids. CDR1 SGHRS and CDR2 YFSETQ come from the germline V gene. The CDR3 spells CASSLPSSGGKFF. Here the CDR3 DNA reads TGCGCCAGCAGCTTACCCTCTAGCGGAGGGAAGTTCTTC.

This chain uses TRBV9 with TRBJ2-7, with D tentatively TRBD1 (6 bases). Deletions cut 4 bases from V and 2 bases from J, with 13 bases between. The CDR3 is made up of 14 amino acids. Per the germline V gene, CDR1 is SGDLS and CDR2 is YYNGEE. The CDR3 DNA is TGTGCCAGCAGCCTTGGGGGCAATGCCTACGAGCAGTACTTC. This encodes CASSLGGNAYEQYF. Complete variable domain (other parts from reference TRBV9 and TRBJ2-7): DSGVTQTPKHLITATGQRVTLRCSPRSGDLSVYWYQQSLDQGLQFLIQYYNGEERAKGNILERFSAQQFPDLHSELNLSSLELGDSALYFCASSLGGNAYEQYFGPGTRLTVT.

The chain employs TRBV5-1 and TRBJ2-1; the D is unclear. The germline V gene has CDR1 SGHRS and CDR2 YFSETQ. This CDR3 is built from 13 residues. Trimming removed 0 bases from V and 5 bases from J, with 6 bases in between. CDR3 protein: CASSLEQNNEQFF. CDR3 bases: TGCGCCAGCAGCTTGGAGCAAAACAATGAGCAGTTCTTC. The full variable domain, its missing parts supplied by reference TRBV5-1 and TRBJ2-1, is KAGVTQTPRYLIKTRGQQVTLSCSPISGHRSVSWYQQTPGQGLQFLFEYFSETQRNKGNFPGRFSGRQFSNSRSEMNVSTLELGDSALYLCASSLEQNNEQFFGPGTRLTVL.

The gene calls are TRBV5-1 and TRBJ2-5; the match to TRBD1 covers 8 bases. With V trimmed by 0 bases and J by 7 bases, 14 bases remained unmatched. CDR3 length: 17 residues. CDR1 is SGHRS, CDR2 YFSETQ, per germline. The CDR3 DNA reads as TGCGCCAGCAGCTTGGTGTCGTTTACAGGGGGAGGAAGGACCCAGTACTTC. It encodes CASSLVSFTGGGRTQYF.